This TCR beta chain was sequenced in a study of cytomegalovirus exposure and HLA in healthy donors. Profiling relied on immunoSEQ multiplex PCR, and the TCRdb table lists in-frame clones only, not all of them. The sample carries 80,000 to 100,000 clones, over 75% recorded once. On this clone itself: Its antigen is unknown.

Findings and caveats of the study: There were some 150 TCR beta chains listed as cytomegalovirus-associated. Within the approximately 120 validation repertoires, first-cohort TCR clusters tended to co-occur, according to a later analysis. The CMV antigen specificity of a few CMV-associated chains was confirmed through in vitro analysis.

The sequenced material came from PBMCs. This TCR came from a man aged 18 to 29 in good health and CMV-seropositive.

For the CDR3, the DNA is TGTGCCAGCAGCATACTAGCGGGAGGAAACACCGGGGAGCTGTTTTTT. Its protein is CASSILAGGNTGELFF. V is TRBV7-9 and J is TRBJ2-2; 12 nucleotides agree with TRBD2. The CDR3 is made up of 16 amino acids. V was pared by 5 bases and J by 2 bases, with 3 bases of the junction left unmatched. Germline assignment: CDR1 SEHNR and CDR2 FQNEAQ (reference sequence).